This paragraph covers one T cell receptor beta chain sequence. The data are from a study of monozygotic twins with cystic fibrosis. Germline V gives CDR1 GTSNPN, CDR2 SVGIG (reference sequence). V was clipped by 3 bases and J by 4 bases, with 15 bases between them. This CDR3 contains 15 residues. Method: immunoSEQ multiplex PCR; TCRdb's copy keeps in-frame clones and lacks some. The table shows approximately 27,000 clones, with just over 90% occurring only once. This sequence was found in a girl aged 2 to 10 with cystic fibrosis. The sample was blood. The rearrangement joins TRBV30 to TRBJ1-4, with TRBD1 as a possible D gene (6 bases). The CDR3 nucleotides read TGTGCCTGGAGAGAAGGGACAAAGAATAATGAAAAACTGTTTTTT. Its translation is CAWREGTKNNEKLFF.